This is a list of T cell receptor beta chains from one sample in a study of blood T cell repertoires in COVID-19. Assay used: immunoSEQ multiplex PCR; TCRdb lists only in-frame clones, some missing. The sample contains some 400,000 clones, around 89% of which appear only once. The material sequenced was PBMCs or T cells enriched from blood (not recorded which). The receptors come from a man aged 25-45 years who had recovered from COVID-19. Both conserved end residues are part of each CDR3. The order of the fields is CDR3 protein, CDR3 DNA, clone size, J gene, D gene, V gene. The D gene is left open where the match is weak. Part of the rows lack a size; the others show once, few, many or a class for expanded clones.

CASSLYRDYSNQPQHF | TGTGCCAGCTCACTGTACAGGGATTATAGCAATCAGCCCCAGCATTTT | . | TRBJ1-5 | . | TRBV18
CASSRYGGGWNEQFF | TGTGCCAGCTCAAGATACGGGGGAGGGTGGAATGAGCAGTTCTTC | . | TRBJ2-1 | TRBD2 | TRBV18
CASRTPSGSLVLKGEQFF | TGTGCCAGCAGGACGCCTAGCGGGAGTCTAGTTTTAAAGGGTGAGCAGTTCTTC | . | TRBJ2-1 | TRBD2 | TRBV28
CASRTPGTGELFF | TGTGCCAGCAGGACTCCGGGGACCGGGGAGCTGTTTTTT | . | TRBJ2-2 | . | TRBV7-2
CASSSPLDRFNEQFF | TGTGCCAGCAGTTCGCCCCTGGACAGATTCAATGAGCAGTTCTTC | few | TRBJ2-1 | . | TRBV28
CATSDSGTGIYKQYF | TGTGCCACCAGTGATTCCGGGACAGGCATCTATAAGCAGTACTTC | . | TRBJ2-7 | TRBD1 | TRBV24-1
CASSLWYLAGGPMPGKNIQYF | TGTGCCAGCAGTTTATGGTACCTAGCGGGAGGACCTATGCCAGGCAAAAACATTCAGTACTTC | . | TRBJ2-4 | TRBD2 | TRBV28
CSASQGDYGYTF | TGCAGCGCCTCCCAGGGCGACTATGGCTACACCTTC | few | TRBJ1-2 | . | TRBV29-1
CASSPTGENYNEQFF | TGTGCCAGCTCACCGACAGGGGAAAATTACAATGAGCAGTTCTTC | . | TRBJ2-1 | TRBD1 | TRBV18
CSVEEDVRSYNEQFF | TGCAGCGTTGAAGAGGATGTCAGGTCCTACAATGAGCAGTTCTTC | . | TRBJ2-1 | . | TRBV29-1
CASSPTGALGQPQHF | TGTGCCAGCAGCCCGACAGGGGCGTTGGGACAGCCCCAGCATTTT | once | TRBJ1-5 | TRBD1 | TRBV3-1/TRBV3-2
CASSIGKASYEQYF | TGTGCCAGTAGTATAGGTAAAGCCTCCTACGAGCAGTACTTC | . | TRBJ2-7 | . | TRBV19
CASSIGGMGTGELFF | TGTGCCAGTAGTATTGGAGGGATGGGCACCGGGGAGCTGTTTTTT | . | TRBJ2-2 | . | TRBV19
CASRAYSATNEKLFF | TGTGCCAGCAGGGCCTACAGTGCAACTAATGAAAAACTGTTTTTT | . | TRBJ1-4 | . | TRBV27
CASSEWGPDGGTQYF | TGTGCCAGCAGTGAGTGGGGGCCAGACGGAGGTACGCAGTATTTT | . | TRBJ2-3 | . | TRBV6-1
CSVLRDYEQYF | TGCAGCGTTCTCCGGGACTACGAGCAGTACTTC | . | TRBJ2-7 | . | TRBV29-1
CASSSETGVPTEAFF | TGCGCCAGCAGCTCGGAGACAGGGGTTCCCACTGAAGCTTTCTTT | . | TRBJ1-1 | TRBD1 | TRBV5-1
CASSKGLAAYNEQFF | TGTGCCAGCAGTAAAGGACTAGCGGCTTACAATGAGCAGTTCTTC | . | TRBJ2-1 | TRBD2 | TRBV2
CASTVPEAFF | TGTGCCAGCACGGTTCCTGAAGCTTTCTTT | . | TRBJ1-1 | . | TRBV19
CASSPDRVNEQFF | TGTGCCAGCTCCCCGGACAGGGTGAATGAGCAGTTCTTC | . | TRBJ2-1 | TRBD1 | TRBV18
CSVEWSRGIYGYTF | TGCAGCGTTGAATGGTCGAGGGGGATCTATGGCTACACCTTC | . | TRBJ1-2 | . | TRBV29-1
CASSWGTGSDTQYF | TGTGCCAGCAGTTGGGGGACAGGATCAGATACGCAGTATTTT | . | TRBJ2-3 | TRBD1 | TRBV6-5
CASSLTGQKQETQYF | TGCGCCAGCAGCTTAACGGGACAGAAACAAGAGACCCAGTACTTC | . | TRBJ2-5 | TRBD1 | TRBV5-1
CASSPQGGTGGRSPLHF | TGTGCCAGCAGCCCACAAGGGGGGACAGGGGGCAGGTCACCCCTCCACTTT | . | TRBJ1-6 | TRBD1 | TRBV7-8
CASSAGTASNTGELFF | TGTGCCAGCAGTGCCGGGACAGCCTCTAACACCGGGGAGCTGTTTTTT | . | TRBJ2-2 | TRBD1 | TRBV28
CASSRPRLVPSGNEQFF | TGTGCCAGTAGTAGGCCGCGACTAGTTCCCTCGGGGAATGAGCAGTTCTTC | . | TRBJ2-1 | . | TRBV19
CATGTGAGNSPLHF | TGCGCCACCGGGACAGGGGCCGGTAATTCACCCCTCCACTTT | . | TRBJ1-6 | TRBD1 | TRBV4-1
CASTVLNTEAFF | TGTGCCAGCACCGTCCTCAACACTGAAGCTTTCTTT | . | TRBJ1-1 | . | TRBV28
CASSKHGTENYGYTF | TGTGCCAGTAGTAAACACGGGACAGAGAACTATGGCTACACCTTC | . | TRBJ1-2 | TRBD1 | TRBV19
CSASMGASNEQFF | TGCAGTGCTAGTATGGGGGCAAGCAATGAGCAGTTCTTC | . | TRBJ2-1 | . | TRBV20-1
CASTSGSSGISNTGELFF | TGTGCCAGTACTTCTGGCTCTAGCGGGATATCGAACACCGGGGAGCTGTTTTTT | few | TRBJ2-2 | TRBD2 | TRBV19
CASTRDRVSPLHF | TGTGCCAGCACCCGGGACAGGGTTTCACCCCTCCACTTT | . | TRBJ1-6 | TRBD1 | TRBV27
CASSQEDREETQYF | TGTGCCAGCAGCCAAGAGGATAGGGAGGAGACCCAGTACTTC | . | TRBJ2-5 | . | TRBV14
CASRVGRAPTDTQYF | TGCGCCAGCAGAGTCGGGAGGGCCCCGACAGATACGCAGTATTTT | . | TRBJ2-3 | TRBD2 | TRBV10-2
CASSGLDGETQYF | TGTGCCAGCAGTGGACTAGATGGGGAGACCCAGTACTTC | . | TRBJ2-5 | TRBD2 | TRBV27
CAIRGQGNTEAFF | TGTGCCATAAGGGGACAGGGGAACACTGAAGCTTTCTTT | . | TRBJ1-1 | TRBD1 | TRBV27
CASMFAAGSIKNIQYF | TGTGCCAGCATGTTTGCGGCTGGGAGTATCAAAAACATTCAGTACTTC | once | TRBJ2-4 | . | TRBV2
CASSAYGTSGNEQFF | TGTGCCAGCAGCGCCTATGGGACTAGCGGAAATGAGCAGTTCTTC | . | TRBJ2-1 | TRBD2 | TRBV11-2
CSMGGGTADTQYF | TGCAGCATGGGGGGGGGAACTGCAGATACGCAGTATTTT | . | TRBJ2-3 | TRBD2 | TRBV29-1
CASDWGEGQPQHF | TGTGCTAGTGATTGGGGCGAAGGTCAGCCCCAGCATTTT | . | TRBJ1-5 | . | TRBV12-5
CAWTDGVNRPQHF | TGTGCCTGGACGGACGGGGTGAATCGACCCCAGCATTTT | . | TRBJ1-5 | . | TRBV30
CASSLEAGPQPQHF | TGTGCCAGCAGCTTAGAGGCAGGGCCCCAGCCCCAGCATTTT | once | TRBJ1-5 | . | TRBV7-2
CASSVGTGATDTQYF | TGTGCCAGCAGCGTAGGAACAGGGGCCACAGATACGCAGTATTTT | . | TRBJ2-3 | TRBD1 | TRBV9
CASSQGTSGSLNRETQYF | TGTGCCAGCAGCCAAGGGACTAGCGGGAGTTTGAATCGGGAGACCCAGTACTTC | . | TRBJ2-5 | TRBD2 | TRBV3-1/TRBV3-2
CAWSTSLTGGNQPQHF | TGTGCCTGGAGTACCTCGTTGACAGGGGGTAATCAGCCCCAGCATTTT | . | TRBJ1-5 | TRBD1 | TRBV30
CASSHEQGAGYNEQFF | TGTGCCAGCAGCCACGAACAGGGGGCTGGATACAATGAGCAGTTCTTC | . | TRBJ2-1 | TRBD1 | TRBV4-2
CATSEGSSYNSPLHF | TGTGCCACCTCGGAGGGGAGCTCCTATAATTCACCCCTCCACTTT | few | TRBJ1-6 | . | TRBV28
CAWTRGGNGYTF | TGTGCCTGGACCCGGGGGGGCAATGGCTACACCTTC | . | TRBJ1-2 | . | TRBV30
CASSLGVTGGNEKLFF | TGCGCCAGCAGCCTCGGTGTCACAGGAGGGAATGAAAAACTGTTTTTT | . | TRBJ1-4 | . | TRBV5-1
CASSIRGYRGPKRETQYF | TGTGCCAGTAGTATCAGGGGGTACCGGGGCCCAAAAAGGGAGACCCAGTACTTC | . | TRBJ2-5 | TRBD1 | TRBV19